Only a few counts were recorded for the clone carrying this TCR beta chain. Germline lookup yields CDR1 LGHDT and CDR2 YNNKEL (reference sequence). V shed 4 bases and J shed 3 bases, with 15 bases lying between them. CDR3 size: 15 residues. The data were obtained in a study of blood T cell repertoires in COVID-19. Study in general: Sources were T cells, B-cell-depleted T cells, or PBMCs; the material itself was cDNA or gDNA.

How the authors handled the data: Reference gene primer amplification gave nucleated cell count estimates. The repertoire was sequenced with immunoSEQ multiplex PCR; TCRdb's copy has only in-frame clones and lacks some. For V, J and clone size, that table is used; D and trimming come from the DNA. Seen here are roughly 35,000 clones, about 81% observed once, and the top ten hold approximately 40%. This chain connects TRBV3-1 (or the pseudogene TRBV3-2) to TRBJ2-5, with a weak D call TRBD2 (5 bases). The receptor's source is a man older than 75 with acute or convalescent COVID-19. Sequencing was done on a sample of peripheral blood. CDR3 residues: CASSRRTDGKETQYF. Written as DNA, the CDR3 is TGTGCCAGCAGCCGTCGGACTGACGGGAAAGAGACCCAGTACTTC.